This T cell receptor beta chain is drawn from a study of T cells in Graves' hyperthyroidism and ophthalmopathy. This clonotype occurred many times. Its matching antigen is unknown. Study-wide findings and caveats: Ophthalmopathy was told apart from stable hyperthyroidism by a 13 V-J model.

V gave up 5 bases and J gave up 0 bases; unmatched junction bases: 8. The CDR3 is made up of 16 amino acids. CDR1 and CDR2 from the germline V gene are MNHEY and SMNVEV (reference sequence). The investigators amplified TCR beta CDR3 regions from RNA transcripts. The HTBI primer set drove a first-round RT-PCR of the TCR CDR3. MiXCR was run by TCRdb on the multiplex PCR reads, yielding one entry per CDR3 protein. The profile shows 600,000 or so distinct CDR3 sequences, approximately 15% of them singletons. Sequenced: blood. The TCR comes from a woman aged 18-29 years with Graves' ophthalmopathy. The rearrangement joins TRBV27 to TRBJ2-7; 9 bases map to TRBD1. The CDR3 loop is CASSGGTGSYSYEQYF. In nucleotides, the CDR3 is TGTGCCAGCAGTGGTGGGACAGGGTCCTACTCCTACGAGCAGTACTTC.